This entry lists 30 T cell receptor beta chains sequenced from one sample in a study of cytomegalovirus exposure and HLA in healthy donors. The primer mix had 60 Vbeta and 13 Jbeta primers. Libraries were prepared by immunoSEQ multiplex PCR; TCRdb keeps only in-frame clonotypes and omits some of them. This sample yields 150,000 to 200,000 clones, of which about 85% are seen a single time; about 2% belongs to the top ten. The sample comprised PBMCs. These receptors originate from a man aged 18 to 35 in good health and CMV-seropositive.

This sequence joins TRBV9 and TRBJ1-1; D possibly corresponds to TRBD1 (6 bases). This CDR3 has 16 amino acids. The germline V gene encodes CDR1 SGDLS and CDR2 YYNGEE. Deletions cut 2 bases from V and 4 bases from J, with 18 bases between. The CDR3 loop reads CASSVGGGQGVTEAFF. The CDR3 DNA reads as TGTGCCAGCAGCGTTGGGGGGGGCCAGGGTGTCACTGAAGCTTTCTTT.

The chain employs TRBV5-8 and TRBJ1-1; the D gene is possibly TRBD1 (5 bases). V was pared by 1 base and J by 5 bases, with 12 bases between. In germline, CDR1 is SGHTS, CDR2 YDEGEE. The CDR3 runs 14 residues. Here the CDR3 reads CASSLTAGGTEAFF. The DNA of the CDR3 is TGTGCCAGCAGCTTGACGGCGGGGGGTACTGAAGCTTTCTTT.

The chain has TRBV9 and TRBJ2-1; TRBD1 aligns across 9 bases. After removal of 3 bases from V and 4 bases from J, the junction contained 2 bases not matched to a gene. This CDR3 region has 14 residues. Germline V lookup: CDR1 SGDLS, CDR2 YYNGEE. The CDR3 region is CASSDRGLYNEQFF. CDR3 DNA sequence: TGTGCCAGCAGCGACAGGGGGCTTTACAATGAGCAGTTCTTC. The full variable domain, with the rest looked up from reference TRBV9 and TRBJ2-1, is DSGVTQTPKHLITATGQRVTLRCSPRSGDLSVYWYQQSLDQGLQFLIQYYNGEERAKGNILERFSAQQFPDLHSELNLSSLELGDSALYFCASSDRGLYNEQFFGPGTRLTVL.

The V and J genes are TRBV30 and TRBJ2-7, with 9 bases fitting TRBD1. This CDR3 region has 17 residues. V shed 5 bases and J 5 bases; nucleotides not matched to a gene: 19. The germline V gene encodes CDR1 GTSNPN and CDR2 SVGIG (reference sequence). CDR3 region: CAWARPGQGGTVHEQYF. For the CDR3, the DNA is TGTGCCTGGGCTCGACCGGGACAGGGAGGGACGGTCCACGAGCAGTACTTC.

The rearrangement uses TRBV11-3 and TRBJ2-5; TRBD2 aligns across 15 bases. This CDR3 is 19 amino acids long. After removal of 4 bases from V and 5 bases from J, the junction contained 14 bases not matched to a gene. Germline lookup yields CDR1 SGHNT and CDR2 YENEEA. As DNA, the CDR3 is TGTGCCAGCAGCTGGGGGACTAGCGGGGGGTCCAGTACGTCGGAGACCCAGTACTTC. Protein: CASSWGTSGGSSTSETQYF.

The rearrangement uses TRBV7-3 and TRBJ2-3; 10 nucleotides agree with TRBD2. From germline, CDR1 is SGHTA and CDR2 FQGTGA. The CDR3 contains 17 residues. V dropped 5 bases and J dropped 0; count of bases not matched to a gene: 8. This CDR3 reads CASSPGLAVTSTDTQYF. As DNA, the CDR3 is TGTGCCAGCAGCCCCGGACTAGCGGTGACTAGCACAGATACGCAGTATTTT. Full variable domain (missing parts from reference TRBV7-3 and TRBJ2-3): GAGVSQTPSNKVTEKGKYVELRCDPISGHTALYWYRQSLGQGPEFLIYFQGTGAADDSGLPNDRFFAVRPEGSVSTLKIQRTERGDSAVYLCASSPGLAVTSTDTQYFGPGTRLTVL.

This clone was detected only once. The rearrangement uses TRBV6-1 and TRBJ1-1; 7 bases are shared with TRBD1. Germline CDR1 and CDR2: MNHNS and SASEGT. V shed 4 bases, J shed 1 base, and the junction held 0 bases outside the gene matches. This CDR3 is built from 13 residues. CDR3 loop: CASSGQGNTEAFF. The CDR3 DNA is TGTGCCAGCAGTGGACAGGGGAACACTGAAGCTTTCTTT.

This clone showed up just a few times. V and J are TRBV5-1 and TRBJ2-7, with D maybe TRBD1 (7 bases). This CDR3 has 14 amino acids. Germline assignment: CDR1 SGHRS and CDR2 YFSETQ. With 4 bases removed from V and 2 bases from J, the gap between germline ends came to 13 bases. CDR3 coding DNA: TGCGCCAGCAGCGCGGGACAGACCACCTACGAGCAGTACTTC. Amino acids: CASSAGQTTYEQYF.

This chain connects TRBV7-9 to TRBJ1-5, with D tentatively TRBD1 (6 bases). V was trimmed by 4 bases and J by 2 bases, leaving 6 bases between them. The CDR3 is made up of 13 amino acids. Germline V gene data show CDR1 as SEHNR and CDR2 as FQNEAQ (reference sequence). CDR3 nucleotides: TGTGCCAGCAGCTGGACAGGCAATCAGCCCCAGCATTTT. Its translation: CASSWTGNQPQHF.

This sequence joins TRBV4-1 and TRBJ2-7; TRBD1 matches 11 bases. The V gene end was trimmed by 0 bases and the J gene end by 5 bases; junction bases not matched to a gene: 9. Per the germline V gene, CDR1 is MGHRA and CDR2 is YSYEKL. The CDR3 runs to 17 residues. CDR3 in amino acids: CASSQDFRDRGFHEQYF. In DNA form, the CDR3 reads TGCGCCAGCAGCCAAGATTTTAGGGACAGGGGGTTCCACGAGCAGTACTTC.

The gene calls are TRBV6-4 and TRBJ2-2; 11 bases line up with TRBD2. Unmatched junction bases numbered 4, after V lost 5 bases and J lost 2 bases. The CDR3 sequence is 16 residues long. Germline loops: CDR1 MRHNA, CDR2 SNTAGT. The DNA of the CDR3 is TGTGCCAGCAGTCCGACTAGCGGGGATAACACCGGGGAGCTGTTTTTT. Translated, it gives CASSPTSGDNTGELFF.

The rearrangement links TRBV6-1 to TRBJ2-1; D may be TRBD2 (5 bases). CDR3 length: 14 residues. Germline V gene data show CDR1 as MNHNS and CDR2 as SASEGT. V was clipped by 7 bases and J by 8 bases, with 18 bases between them. The CDR3 coding sequence is TGTGCCAGCAATCCCAACGGGGATTGGGATGAGCAGTTCTTC. Translated, it gives CASNPNGDWDEQFF.

The chain links TRBV18 to TRBJ1-5, with TRBD1 as a possible D gene (6 bases). CDR1 and CDR2 from the germline V gene are KGHSH and LQKENI. Deletions cut 2 bases from V and 3 bases from J, with 11 bases between. The length of the CDR3 is 15 residues. CDR3 protein: CASSPSWDINQPQHF. In DNA, the CDR3 is TGTGCCAGCTCACCATCCTGGGACATCAATCAGCCCCAGCATTTT.

This chain uses TRBV6-1 with TRBJ1-1; 12 nucleotides line up with TRBD1. Germline loops: CDR1 MNHNS, CDR2 SASEGT. CDR3 length: 15 amino acids. V lost 4 bases, J lost 6 bases, and 6 bases stayed unmatched. CDR3 sequence reads: CASSGGTGGGSEAFF. Here the CDR3 DNA reads TGTGCCAGCAGTGGGGGGACAGGGGGCGGTTCTGAAGCTTTCTTT.

The chain uses TRBV11-3 and TRBJ2-5; 9 nucleotides agree with TRBD2. The CDR3 runs 15 residues. The V segment lost 7 bases and the J segment 7 bases; nucleotides outside the gene matches: 13. CDR1 SGHNT and CDR2 YENEEA come from the germline V gene. CDR3 DNA sequence: TGTGCCAGCACCCCTAGTCGCGGGGGGGCCGTGACCCAGTACTTC. It codes for CASTPSRGGAVTQYF.

This chain connects TRBV7-9 to TRBJ2-5, with TRBD2 matching over 7 bases. J was trimmed by 2 bases and V by 6 bases; bases with no gene match: 3. The CDR3 sequence is 13 residues long. Germline V CDR1 and CDR2: SEHNR, FQNEAQ (reference sequence). CDR3 coding DNA: TGTGCCAGCAGTATCGGGGGGCAAGAGACCCAGTACTTC. Translating it yields CASSIGGQETQYF.

The rearrangement joins TRBV13 to TRBJ1-2, with 11 bases that match TRBD1. CDR3 length: 15 amino acids. From germline, CDR1 is PRHDT and CDR2 FYEKMQ (reference sequence). The V gene end was trimmed by 5 bases and the J gene end by 4 bases; junction bases not matched to a gene: 6. The CDR3 DNA sequence: TGTGCCAGCAGCCTCCGGGACAGGGGGTTCTATGGCTACACCTTC. Protein product: CASSLRDRGFYGYTF. Using reference TRBV13 and TRBJ1-2 for the parts outside the CDR3, the full variable domain is AAGVIQSPRHLIKEKRETATLKCYPIPRHDTVYWYQQGPGQDPQFLISFYEKMQSDKGSIPDRFSAQQFSDYHSELNMSSLELGDSALYFCASSLRDRGFYGYTFGSGTRLTVV.

The rearrangement uses TRBV5-1 and TRBJ1-3; D possibly corresponds to TRBD1 (5 bases). The CDR3 contains 16 residues. The germline gives CDR1 SGHRS, CDR2 YFSETQ. Trimming shortened V by 5 bases and J by 0 bases, and 15 bases separated the two germline ends. CDR3 sequence reads: CASREPDSPSGNTIYF. Here the CDR3 DNA reads TGCGCCAGCAGGGAACCTGACAGCCCCTCTGGAAACACCATATATTTT. Together with reference TRBV5-1 and TRBJ1-3, the CDR3 gives the full variable domain: KAGVTQTPRYLIKTRGQQVTLSCSPISGHRSVSWYQQTPGQGLQFLFEYFSETQRNKGNFPGRFSGRQFSNSRSEMNVSTLELGDSALYLCASREPDSPSGNTIYFGEGSWLTVV.

This clone was recorded a few times. The chain is built from TRBV2 and TRBJ2-6, with D tentatively TRBD1 (6 bases). There are 18 residues in the CDR3. V lost 0 bases and J lost 5, with 17 bases in between. CDR1 is SNHLY, CDR2 FYNNEI, per germline. CDR3 amino acids: CASSEAGPGEWRANVLTF. The DNA of the CDR3 is TGTGCCAGCAGTGAAGCAGGGCCAGGGGAATGGAGGGCCAACGTCCTGACTTTC.

The rearrangement links TRBV10-1 to TRBJ2-5; TRBD1 aligns across 9 bases. The CDR3 is 17 amino acids. Per germline, CDR1 WNHNN and CDR2 SYGVQD (reference sequence). The junction had 14 bases not matched to a gene; V was cut back by 5 bases and J by 4 bases. As DNA, the CDR3 is TGCGCCAGCAGTACCGGACAGGGGACTCCTCAGGGAGAGACCCAGTACTTC. Its translation: CASSTGQGTPQGETQYF.

Only a few counts were recorded for this clone. The gene calls are TRBV19 and TRBJ1-1; the D is unclear. CDR3 length: 12 residues. CDR1 is LNHDA and CDR2 is SQIVND in the germline V gene (reference sequence). V dropped 0 bases and J dropped 10 bases, with 9 bases sitting between them. The DNA of the CDR3 is TGTGCCAGTAGTATAGATCGAGGCGGAGCTTTCTTT. Protein sequence: CASSIDRGGAFF.

The V gene is TRBV10-2, the J gene TRBJ1-6; weak D call: TRBD1 (5 bases). CDR3 length: 15 residues. CDR1 and CDR2 (germline): WSHSY, SAAADI. V was pared by 0 bases and J by 11 bases, with 14 bases between. As DNA, the CDR3 is TGCGCCAGCAGTGAGTCTGTCCAGGGATCGACACCCCTCCACTTT. This codes for CASSESVQGSTPLHF.

The V gene is TRBV30, the J gene TRBJ2-1; the D gene is possibly TRBD2 (6 bases). V lost 0 bases to trimming and J lost 4 bases, with 7 bases between them. The CDR3 extends over 13 amino acids. Germline V gene sequence: CDR1 GTSNPN, CDR2 SVGIG (reference sequence). CDR3 protein: CAWSVGLYNEQFF. CDR3 coding DNA: TGTGCCTGGAGTGTAGGACTATACAATGAGCAGTTCTTC.

Only a few counts were recorded for this clone. The chain recombines TRBV10-3 with TRBJ1-1; 11 bases match TRBD1. The germline V gene encodes CDR1 ENHRY and CDR2 SYGVKD. V shed 1 base and J 3 bases; nucleotides not matched to a gene: 7. This CDR3 comprises 17 residues. The CDR3 here is CAISEYVGGQGDTEAFF. The CDR3 DNA is TGTGCCATCAGTGAGTACGTGGGGGGACAGGGGGACACTGAAGCTTTCTTT.

As to this clone: The same CDR3 arises from other DNA sequences in this sample as well. The chain uses TRBV19 and TRBJ2-6, with D hard to call. V was pared by 7 bases and J by 4 bases, with 11 bases between. This CDR3 region has 14 residues. Germline CDR1 reads LNHDA; CDR2 reads SQIVND (reference sequence). The CDR3 DNA reads as TGTGCCAGTATTGGGCGTGGCGGGGCCAACGTCCTGACTTTC. This translates into CASIGRGGANVLTF.

This CDR3 is CASSLSLRFSNQPQHF. As DNA, the CDR3 is TGTGCCAGCAGCCTATCCCTCCGGTTCAGCAATCAGCCCCAGCATTTT. This sequence joins TRBV5-5 and TRBJ1-5, with no clear D. Germline V lookup: CDR1 SGHKS, CDR2 YYEKEE (reference sequence). Trimming stripped 4 bases from V and 1 base from J, with 15 bases between. This CDR3 comprises 16 residues.

The chain links TRBV9 to TRBJ1-3, with D unresolved. Trimming cost V 0 bases and J 0 bases, with 7 bases left between them. CDR3 length: 15 residues. The V gene's germline CDR1 is SGDLS and CDR2 YYNGEE. The CDR3, as DNA: TGTGCCAGCAGCGTAGACCCGGGCTCTGGAAACACCATATATTTT. This translates into CASSVDPGSGNTIYF.

The rearrangement joins TRBV11-3 to TRBJ1-1; maybe TRBD1 (5 bases). Trimming cost V 5 bases and J 0 bases, with 19 bases left between them. The germline V gene encodes CDR1 SGHNT and CDR2 YENEEA. The CDR3 has 17 amino acids. Written as DNA, the CDR3 is TGTGCCAGCAGCCCGGGAGCGGGGGTTACCATGAACACTGAAGCTTTCTTT. Translated, it gives CASSPGAGVTMNTEAFF.

V is TRBV6-1 and J is TRBJ2-7; no clear D gene. This CDR3 comprises 13 residues. The germline V gene encodes CDR1 MNHNS and CDR2 SASEGT. Trimming cost V 6 bases and J 3 bases, with 12 bases left between them. DNA for the CDR3: TGTGCCAGCAGGCAGGATGTAAACTACGAGCAGTACTTC. It yields the protein CASRQDVNYEQYF.

This sequence joins TRBV11-2 and TRBJ2-1; D not certain. This CDR3 spans 12 amino acids. The V gene's germline CDR1 is SGHAT and CDR2 FQNNGV. V lost 2 bases, J lost 8 bases, and 7 bases lay in between. The CDR3 is CASSLRGYEQFF. The CDR3 DNA is TGTGCCAGCAGCTTACGAGGCTATGAGCAGTTCTTC.